This T cell receptor (beta chain) is from a study of blood T cell repertoires in COVID-19. The CDR3 loop spans 17 amino acids. The method was immunoSEQ multiplex PCR; TCRdb's version includes in-frame clones alone and lacks a portion of them. The repertoire holds about 190,000 clones, about four fifths seen once, with 3% to 3.5% in the top ten. The sequence was collected from a young woman who had recovered from COVID-19. The rearrangement joins TRBV21-1 to TRBJ2-5; the D call of TRBD2 is as the table states it, not checked on the DNA. TRBV21-1 is a listed pseudogene. Sequencing was carried out using PBMCs or T cells enriched from blood (not recorded which). The CDR3 region is CASSDSGTSGSSETQYF. CDR3 nucleotide sequence: TGTGCCAGCAGCGATTCGGGGACTAGCGGGAGTAGTGAGACCCAGTACTTC.